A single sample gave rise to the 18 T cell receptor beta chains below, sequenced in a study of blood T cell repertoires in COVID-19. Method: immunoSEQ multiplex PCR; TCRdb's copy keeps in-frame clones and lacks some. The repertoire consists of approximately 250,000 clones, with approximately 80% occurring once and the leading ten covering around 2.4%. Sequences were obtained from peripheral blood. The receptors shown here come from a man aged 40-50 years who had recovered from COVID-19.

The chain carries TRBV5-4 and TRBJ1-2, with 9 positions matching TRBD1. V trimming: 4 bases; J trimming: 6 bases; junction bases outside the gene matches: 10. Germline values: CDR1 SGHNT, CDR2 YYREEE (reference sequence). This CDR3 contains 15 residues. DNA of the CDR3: TGTGCCAGCAGCCCCTCGGCACAGGGGGCAAATGGCTACACCTTC. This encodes CASSPSAQGANGYTF.

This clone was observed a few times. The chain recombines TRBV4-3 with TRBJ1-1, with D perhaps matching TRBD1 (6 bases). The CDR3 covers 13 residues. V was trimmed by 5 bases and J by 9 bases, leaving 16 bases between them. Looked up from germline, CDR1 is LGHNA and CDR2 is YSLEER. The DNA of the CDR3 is TGCGCCAGCAGCACACCGGGGAGGGGGAAAGCTTTCTTT. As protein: CASSTPGRGKAFF.

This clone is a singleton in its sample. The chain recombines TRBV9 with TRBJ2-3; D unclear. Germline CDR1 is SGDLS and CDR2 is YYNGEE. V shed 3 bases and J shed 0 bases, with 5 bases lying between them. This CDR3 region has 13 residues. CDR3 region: CASSGASTDTQYF. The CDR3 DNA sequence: TGTGCCAGCAGCGGGGCAAGCACAGATACGCAGTATTTT.

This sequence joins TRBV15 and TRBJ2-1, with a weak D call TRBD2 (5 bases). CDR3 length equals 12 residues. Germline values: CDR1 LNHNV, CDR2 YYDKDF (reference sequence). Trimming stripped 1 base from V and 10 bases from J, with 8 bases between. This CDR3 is CATSRVGGEQFF. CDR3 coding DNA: TGTGCCACCAGCAGAGTAGGCGGGGAGCAGTTCTTC. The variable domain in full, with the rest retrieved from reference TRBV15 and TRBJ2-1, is DAMVIQNPRYQVTQFGKPVTLSCSQTLNHNVMYWYQQKSSQAPKLLFHYYDKDFNNEADTPDNFQSRRPNTSFCFLDIRSPGLGDTAMYLCATSRVGGEQFFGPGTRLTVL.

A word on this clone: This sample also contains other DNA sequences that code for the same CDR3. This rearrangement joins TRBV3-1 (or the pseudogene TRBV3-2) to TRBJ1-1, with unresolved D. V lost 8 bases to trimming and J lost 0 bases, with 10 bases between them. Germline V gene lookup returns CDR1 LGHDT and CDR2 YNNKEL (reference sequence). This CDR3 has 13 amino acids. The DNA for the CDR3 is TGTGCCAGCCGGAGGACGGTGAACACTGAAGCTTTCTTT. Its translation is CASRRTVNTEAFF.

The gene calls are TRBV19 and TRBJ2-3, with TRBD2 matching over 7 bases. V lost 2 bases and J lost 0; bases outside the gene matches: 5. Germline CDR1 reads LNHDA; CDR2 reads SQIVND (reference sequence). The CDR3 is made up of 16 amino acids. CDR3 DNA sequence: TGTGCCAGTAGTATAAGGAGCGGGGTTAGCACAGATACGCAGTATTTT. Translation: CASSIRSGVSTDTQYF.

The CDR3 is CASSFNYEQYF. CDR3 nucleotides: TGTGCCAGCAGCTTTAACTACGAGCAGTACTTC. The chain has TRBV11-2 and TRBJ2-7, with unresolved D. The germline V and J ends were trimmed by 3 bases and 3 bases, with 3 bases remaining between them. The CDR3 runs to 11 residues. Germline V lookup: CDR1 SGHAT, CDR2 FQNNGV.

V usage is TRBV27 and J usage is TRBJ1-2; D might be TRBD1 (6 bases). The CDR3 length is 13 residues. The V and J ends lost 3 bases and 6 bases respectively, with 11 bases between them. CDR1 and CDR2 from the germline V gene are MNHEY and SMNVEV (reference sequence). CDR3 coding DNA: TGTGCCAGCAGTTTGGGGGCAGGGGATGGCTACACCTTC. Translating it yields CASSLGAGDGYTF.

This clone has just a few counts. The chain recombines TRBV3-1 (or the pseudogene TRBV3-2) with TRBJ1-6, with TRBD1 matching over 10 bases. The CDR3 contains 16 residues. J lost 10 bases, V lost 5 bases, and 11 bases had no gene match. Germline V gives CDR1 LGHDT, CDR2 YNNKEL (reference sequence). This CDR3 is CASSRRPGTGDSPLHF. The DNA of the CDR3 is TGTGCCAGCAGCAGGAGACCGGGGACAGGGGACTCACCCCTCCACTTT.

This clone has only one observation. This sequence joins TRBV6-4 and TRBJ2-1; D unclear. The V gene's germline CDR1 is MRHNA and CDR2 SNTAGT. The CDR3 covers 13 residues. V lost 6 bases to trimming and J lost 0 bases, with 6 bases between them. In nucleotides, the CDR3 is TGTGCCAGCAGCCCCAACTCCTACAATGAGCAGTTCTTC. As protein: CASSPNSYNEQFF.

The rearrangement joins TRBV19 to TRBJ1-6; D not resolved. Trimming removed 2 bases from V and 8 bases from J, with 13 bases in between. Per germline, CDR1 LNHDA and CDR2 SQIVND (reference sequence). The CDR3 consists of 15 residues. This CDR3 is CASSILAGSYSPLHF. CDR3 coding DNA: TGTGCCAGTAGTATACTGGCGGGCTCTTATTCACCCCTCCACTTT.

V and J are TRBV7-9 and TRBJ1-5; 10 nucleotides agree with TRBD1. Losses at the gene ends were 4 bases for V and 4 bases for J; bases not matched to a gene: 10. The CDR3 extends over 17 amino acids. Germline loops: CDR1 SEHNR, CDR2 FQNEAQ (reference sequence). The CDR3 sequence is CASSYGTGEFGNQPQHF. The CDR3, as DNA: TGTGCCAGCAGCTACGGGACAGGGGAATTTGGGAATCAGCCCCAGCATTTT.

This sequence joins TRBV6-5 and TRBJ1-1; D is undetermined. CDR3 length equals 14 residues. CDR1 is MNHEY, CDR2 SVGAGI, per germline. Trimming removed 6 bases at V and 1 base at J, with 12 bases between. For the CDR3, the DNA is TGTGCCAGCAGGGATTCAAACAGGAACACTGAAGCTTTCTTT. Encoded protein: CASRDSNRNTEAFF.

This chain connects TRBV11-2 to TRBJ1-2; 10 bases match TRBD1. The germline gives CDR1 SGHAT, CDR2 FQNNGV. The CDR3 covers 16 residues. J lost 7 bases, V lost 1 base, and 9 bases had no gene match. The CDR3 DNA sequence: TGTGCCAGCAGCTTAGGGGGGACAGGGGCGTGGAGTGGCTACACCTTC. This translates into CASSLGGTGAWSGYTF. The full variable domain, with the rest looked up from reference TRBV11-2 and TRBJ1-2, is EAGVAQSPRYKIIEKRQSVAFWCNPISGHATLYWYQQILGQGPKLLIQFQNNGVVDDSQLPKDRFSAERLKGVDSTLKIQPAKLEDSAVYLCASSLGGTGAWSGYTFGSGTRLTVV.

The CDR3 nucleotides are TGTGCCAGCAGCTCGGGGGGGCCAGATACGCAGTATTTT. Residues: CASSSGGPDTQYF. The chain links TRBV7-2 to TRBJ2-3; TRBD2 matches at 8 bases. This CDR3 has 13 residues. V gave up 4 bases and J gave up 4 bases; unmatched junction bases: 1. CDR1 and CDR2 from the germline V gene are SGHTA and FQGNSA.

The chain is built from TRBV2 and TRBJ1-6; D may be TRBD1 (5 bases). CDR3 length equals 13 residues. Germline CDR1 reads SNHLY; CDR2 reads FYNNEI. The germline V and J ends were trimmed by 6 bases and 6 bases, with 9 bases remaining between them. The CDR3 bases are TGTGCCAGCAGCGCTAGGGGTAATTCACCCCTCCACTTT. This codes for CASSARGNSPLHF.

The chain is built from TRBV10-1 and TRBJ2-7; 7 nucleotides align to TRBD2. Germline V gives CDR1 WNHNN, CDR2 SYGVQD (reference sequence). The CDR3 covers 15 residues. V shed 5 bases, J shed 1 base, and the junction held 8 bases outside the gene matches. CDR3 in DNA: TGCGCCAGCAGTCCTGCGGGGGTCCGATCCTACGAGCAGTACTTC. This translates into CASSPAGVRSYEQYF.

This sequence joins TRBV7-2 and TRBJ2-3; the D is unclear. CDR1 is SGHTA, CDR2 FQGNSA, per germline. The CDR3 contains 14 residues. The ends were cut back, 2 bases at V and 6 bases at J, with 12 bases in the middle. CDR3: CASSLFATGDTQYF. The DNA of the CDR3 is TGTGCCAGCAGCTTATTCGCCACCGGGGATACGCAGTATTTT. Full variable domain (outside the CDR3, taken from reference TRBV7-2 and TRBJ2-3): GAGVSQSPSNKVTEKGKDVELRCDPISGHTALYWYRQSLGQGLEFLIYFQGNSAPDKSGLPSDRFSAERTGGSVSTLTIQRTQQEDSAVYLCASSLFATGDTQYFGPGTRLTVL.